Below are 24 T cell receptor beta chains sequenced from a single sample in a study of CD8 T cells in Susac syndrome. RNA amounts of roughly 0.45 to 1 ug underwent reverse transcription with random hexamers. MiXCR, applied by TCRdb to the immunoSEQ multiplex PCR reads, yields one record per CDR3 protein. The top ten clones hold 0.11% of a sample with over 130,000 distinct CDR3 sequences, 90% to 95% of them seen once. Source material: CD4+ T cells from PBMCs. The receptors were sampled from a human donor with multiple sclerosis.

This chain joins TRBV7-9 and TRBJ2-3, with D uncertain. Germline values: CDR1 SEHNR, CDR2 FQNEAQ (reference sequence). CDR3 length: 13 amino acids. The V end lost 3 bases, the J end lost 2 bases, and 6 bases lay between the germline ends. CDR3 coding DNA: TGTGCCAGCAGCTTTCAATCCACAGATACGCAGTATTTT. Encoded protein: CASSFQSTDTQYF.

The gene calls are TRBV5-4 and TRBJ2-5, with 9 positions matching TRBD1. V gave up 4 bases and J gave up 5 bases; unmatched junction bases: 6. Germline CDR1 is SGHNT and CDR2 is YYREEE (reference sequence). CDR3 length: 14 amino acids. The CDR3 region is CASSVDRGVETQYF. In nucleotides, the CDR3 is TGTGCCAGCAGCGTGGACAGGGGAGTGGAGACCCAGTACTTC.

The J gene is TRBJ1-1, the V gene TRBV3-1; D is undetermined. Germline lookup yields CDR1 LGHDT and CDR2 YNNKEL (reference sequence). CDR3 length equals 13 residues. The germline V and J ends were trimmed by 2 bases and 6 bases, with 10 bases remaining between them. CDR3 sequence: CASSQLGWAEAFF. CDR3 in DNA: TGTGCCAGCAGCCAATTAGGGTGGGCTGAAGCTTTCTTT.

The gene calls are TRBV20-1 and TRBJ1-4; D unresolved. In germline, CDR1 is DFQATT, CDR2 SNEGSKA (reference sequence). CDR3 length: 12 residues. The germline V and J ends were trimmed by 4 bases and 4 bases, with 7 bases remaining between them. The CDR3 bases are TGCAGTGCTAAACAGTATAATGAAAAACTGTTTTTT. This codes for CSAKQYNEKLFF.

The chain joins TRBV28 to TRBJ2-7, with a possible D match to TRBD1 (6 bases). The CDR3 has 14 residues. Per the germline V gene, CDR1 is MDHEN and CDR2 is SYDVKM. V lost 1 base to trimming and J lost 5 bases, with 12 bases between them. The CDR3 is CASSLLGQIHEQYF. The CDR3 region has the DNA TGTGCCAGCAGTTTATTGGGACAAATACACGAGCAGTACTTC.

The CDR3 sequence is CASTKAGSYGYTF. The CDR3 coding sequence is TGTGCCAGCACCAAAGCGGGTTCCTATGGCTACACCTTC. The chain combines TRBV6-2 or TRBV6-3 with TRBJ1-2; D unresolved. CDR3 length equals 13 residues. The V end lost 7 bases, the J end lost 4 bases, and 13 bases lay between the germline ends. Germline V CDR1 and CDR2: MNHEY, SVGEGT.

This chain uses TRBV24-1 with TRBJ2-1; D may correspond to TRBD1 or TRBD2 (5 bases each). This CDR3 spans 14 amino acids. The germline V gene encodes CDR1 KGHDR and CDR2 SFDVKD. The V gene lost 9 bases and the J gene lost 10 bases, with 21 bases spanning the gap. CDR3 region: CATSSGGNYREQFF. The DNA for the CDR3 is TGTGCCACCTCAAGCGGTGGGAACTACAGGGAGCAGTTCTTC.

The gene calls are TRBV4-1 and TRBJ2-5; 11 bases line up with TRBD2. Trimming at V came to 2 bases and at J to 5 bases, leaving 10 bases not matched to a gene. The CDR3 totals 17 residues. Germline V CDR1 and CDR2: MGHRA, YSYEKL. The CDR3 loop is CASSQLGSGGAWETQYF. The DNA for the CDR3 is TGCGCCAGCAGCCAACTGGGTAGCGGGGGGGCCTGGGAGACCCAGTACTTC.

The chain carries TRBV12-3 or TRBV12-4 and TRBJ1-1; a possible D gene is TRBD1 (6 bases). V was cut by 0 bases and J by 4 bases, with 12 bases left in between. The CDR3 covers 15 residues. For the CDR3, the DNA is TGTGCCAGCAGTTTAGCGCGGGGACATGGCACTGAAGCTTTCTTT. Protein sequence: CASSLARGHGTEAFF.

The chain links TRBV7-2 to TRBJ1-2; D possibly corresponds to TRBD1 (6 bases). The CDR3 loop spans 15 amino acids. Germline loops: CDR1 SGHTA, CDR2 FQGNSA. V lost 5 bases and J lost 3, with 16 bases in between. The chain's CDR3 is CASSPTRDTHYGYTF. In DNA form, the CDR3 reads TGTGCCAGCAGCCCCACCCGGGACACCCACTATGGCTACACCTTC.

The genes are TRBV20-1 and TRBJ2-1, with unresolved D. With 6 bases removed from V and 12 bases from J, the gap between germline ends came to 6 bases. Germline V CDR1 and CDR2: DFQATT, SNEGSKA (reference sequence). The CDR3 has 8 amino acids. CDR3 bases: TGCAGTGCCCGAGCGCAGTTCTTC. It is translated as CSARAQFF.

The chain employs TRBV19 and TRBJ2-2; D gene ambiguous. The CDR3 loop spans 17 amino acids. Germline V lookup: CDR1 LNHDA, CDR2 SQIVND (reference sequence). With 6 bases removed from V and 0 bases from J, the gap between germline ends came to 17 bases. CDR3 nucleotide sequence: TGTGCCAGTAGCCTCCCCTCGAAGACAACGAACACCGGGGAGCTGTTTTTT. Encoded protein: CASSLPSKTTNTGELFF. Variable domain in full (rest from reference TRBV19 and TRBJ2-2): DGGITQSPKYLFRKEGQNVTLSCEQNLNHDAMYWYRQDPGQGLRLIYYSQIVNDFQKGDIAEGYSVSREKKESFPLTVTSAQKNPTAFYLCASSLPSKTTNTGELFFGEGSRLTVL.

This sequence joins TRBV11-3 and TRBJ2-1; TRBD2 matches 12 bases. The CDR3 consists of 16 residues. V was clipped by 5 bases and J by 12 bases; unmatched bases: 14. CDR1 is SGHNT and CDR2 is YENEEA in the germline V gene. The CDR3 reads CASSTGLAGPGGGQFF. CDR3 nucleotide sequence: TGTGCCAGCAGCACCGGACTAGCGGGGCCAGGAGGAGGGCAGTTCTTC.

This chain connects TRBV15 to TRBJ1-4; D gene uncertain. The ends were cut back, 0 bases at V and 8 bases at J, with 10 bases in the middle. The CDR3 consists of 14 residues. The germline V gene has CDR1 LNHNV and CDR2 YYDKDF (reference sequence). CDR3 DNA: TGTGCCACCAGCAGAGATCGGCAGCTCGAAAAACTGTTTTTT. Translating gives CATSRDRQLEKLFF.

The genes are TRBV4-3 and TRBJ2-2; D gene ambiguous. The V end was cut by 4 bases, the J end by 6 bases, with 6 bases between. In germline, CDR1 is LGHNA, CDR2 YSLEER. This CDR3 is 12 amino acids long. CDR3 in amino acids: CASSRAPGELFF. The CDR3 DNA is TGCGCCAGCAGCCGAGCACCCGGGGAGCTGTTTTTT.

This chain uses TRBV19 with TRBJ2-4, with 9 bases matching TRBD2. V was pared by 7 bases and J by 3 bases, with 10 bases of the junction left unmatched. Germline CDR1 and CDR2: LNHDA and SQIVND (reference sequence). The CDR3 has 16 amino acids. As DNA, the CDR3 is TGTGCCAGTATTCGACACCAGACTAGCGGCAAAAACATTCAGTACTTC. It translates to CASIRHQTSGKNIQYF.

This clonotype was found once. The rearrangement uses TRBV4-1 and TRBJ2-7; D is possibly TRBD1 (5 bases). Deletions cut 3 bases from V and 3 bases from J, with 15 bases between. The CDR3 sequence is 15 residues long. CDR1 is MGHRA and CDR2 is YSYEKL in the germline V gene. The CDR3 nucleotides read TGCGCCAGCAGCCAGCTCGTAGGGGCAGACTACGAGCAGTACTTC. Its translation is CASSQLVGADYEQYF.

The DNA for the CDR3 is TGCAGTGCTCCGCGGCGGGAGGGCCACCATGAGCAGTTCTTC. This encodes CSAPRREGHHEQFF. This chain links TRBV20-1 with TRBJ2-1; 9 bases map to TRBD2. The ends lost 5 bases at V and 8 bases at J; junction bases unmatched: 10. CDR3 length equals 14 residues. The germline CDR1 and CDR2 sequences are DFQATT and SNEGSKA (reference sequence).

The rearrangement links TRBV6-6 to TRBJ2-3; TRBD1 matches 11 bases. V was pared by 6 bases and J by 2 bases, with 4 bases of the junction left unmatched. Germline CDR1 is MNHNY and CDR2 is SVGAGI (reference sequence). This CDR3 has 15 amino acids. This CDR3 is CASSRTGGSTDTQYF. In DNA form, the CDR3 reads TGTGCCAGCAGCCGGACAGGGGGCTCCACAGATACGCAGTATTTT.

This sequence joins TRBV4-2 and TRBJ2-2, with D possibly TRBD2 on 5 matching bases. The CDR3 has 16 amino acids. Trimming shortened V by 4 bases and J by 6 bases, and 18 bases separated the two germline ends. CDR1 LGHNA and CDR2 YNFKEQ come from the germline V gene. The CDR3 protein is CASSPKTASNSGELFF. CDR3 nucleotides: TGTGCCAGCAGCCCCAAGACCGCTAGCAACTCCGGGGAGCTGTTTTTT.

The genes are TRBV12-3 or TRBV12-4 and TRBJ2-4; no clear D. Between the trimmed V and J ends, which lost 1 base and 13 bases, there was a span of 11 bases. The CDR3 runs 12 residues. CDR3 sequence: CASSLEGVMQYF. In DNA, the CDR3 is TGTGCCAGCAGTTTAGAGGGCGTGATGCAGTACTTC.

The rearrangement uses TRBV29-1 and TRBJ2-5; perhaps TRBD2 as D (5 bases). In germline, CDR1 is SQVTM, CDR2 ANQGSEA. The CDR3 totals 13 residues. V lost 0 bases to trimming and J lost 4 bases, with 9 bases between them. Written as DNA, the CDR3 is TGCAGCGTTGAAGATCGGGGTTTAGAGACCCAGTACTTC. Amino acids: CSVEDRGLETQYF.

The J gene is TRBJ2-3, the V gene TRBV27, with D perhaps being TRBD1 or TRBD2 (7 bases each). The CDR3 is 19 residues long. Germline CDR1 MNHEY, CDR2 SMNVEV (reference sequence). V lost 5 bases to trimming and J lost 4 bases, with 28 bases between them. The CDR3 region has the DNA TGTGCCAGCAGTCCCCCGCAGCGGGGACAGAGATTAGGTCCAGATACGCAGTATTTT. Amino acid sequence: CASSPPQRGQRLGPDTQYF.

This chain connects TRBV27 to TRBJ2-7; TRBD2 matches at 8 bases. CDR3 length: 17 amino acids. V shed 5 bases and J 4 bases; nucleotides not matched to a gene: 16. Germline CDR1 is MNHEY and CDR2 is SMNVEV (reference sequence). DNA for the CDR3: TGTGCCAGCAGTAGGATAATGATCGGGGGGGCCCTGTACGAGCAGTACTTC. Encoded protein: CASSRIMIGGALYEQYF.